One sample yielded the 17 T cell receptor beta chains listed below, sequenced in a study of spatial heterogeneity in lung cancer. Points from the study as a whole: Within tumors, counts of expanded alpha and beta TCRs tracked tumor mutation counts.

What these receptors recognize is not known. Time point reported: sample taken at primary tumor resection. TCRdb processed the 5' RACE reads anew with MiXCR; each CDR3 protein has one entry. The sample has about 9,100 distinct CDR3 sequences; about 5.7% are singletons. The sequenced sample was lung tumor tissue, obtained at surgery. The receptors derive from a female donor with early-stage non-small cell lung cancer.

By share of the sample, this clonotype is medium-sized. CDR3 nucleotides: TGTGCCAGCAGTTACCTGTCTCCCAGCAATCAGCCCCAGCATTTT. Protein product: CASSYLSPSNQPQHF. V and J are TRBV6-6 and TRBJ1-5; D not resolved. Per germline, CDR1 MNHNY and CDR2 SVGAGI (reference sequence). The ends were cut back, 2 bases at V and 1 base at J, with 9 bases in the middle. The CDR3 has 15 residues.

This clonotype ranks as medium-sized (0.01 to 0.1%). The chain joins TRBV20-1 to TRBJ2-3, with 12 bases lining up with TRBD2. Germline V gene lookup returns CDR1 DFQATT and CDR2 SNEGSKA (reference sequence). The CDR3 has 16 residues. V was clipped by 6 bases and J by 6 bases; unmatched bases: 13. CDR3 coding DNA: TGCAGTGCCGCAGAGACTAGCGGGGGTCGAGGGGATACGCAGTATTTT. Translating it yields CSAAETSGGRGDTQYF.

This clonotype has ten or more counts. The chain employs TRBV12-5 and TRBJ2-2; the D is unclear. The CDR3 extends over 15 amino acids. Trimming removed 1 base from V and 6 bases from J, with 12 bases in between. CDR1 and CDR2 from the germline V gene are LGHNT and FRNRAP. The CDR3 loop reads CASGLDGSAAGELFF. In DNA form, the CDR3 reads TGTGCTAGTGGTTTGGACGGAAGCGCCGCCGGGGAGCTGTTTTTT.

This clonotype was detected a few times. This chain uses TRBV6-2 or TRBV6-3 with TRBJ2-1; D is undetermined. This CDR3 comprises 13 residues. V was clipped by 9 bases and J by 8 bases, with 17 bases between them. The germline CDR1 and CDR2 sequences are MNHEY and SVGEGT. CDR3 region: CASSSRARDEQFF. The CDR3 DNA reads TGTGCCAGTTCATCTAGGGCTAGGGATGAGCAGTTCTTC.

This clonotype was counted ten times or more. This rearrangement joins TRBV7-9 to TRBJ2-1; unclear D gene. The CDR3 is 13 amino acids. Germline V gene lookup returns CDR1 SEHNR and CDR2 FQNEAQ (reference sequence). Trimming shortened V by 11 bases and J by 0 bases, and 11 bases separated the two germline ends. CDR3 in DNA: TGTGCCGTTCACACGAGCTCCTACAATGAGCAGTTCTTC. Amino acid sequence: CAVHTSSYNEQFF.

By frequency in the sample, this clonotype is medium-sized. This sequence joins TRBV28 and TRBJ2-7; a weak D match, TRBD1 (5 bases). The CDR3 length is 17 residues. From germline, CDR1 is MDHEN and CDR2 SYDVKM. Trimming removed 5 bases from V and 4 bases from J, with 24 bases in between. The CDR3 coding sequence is TGTGCCAGCAGTAACAGGAAACCTCAAGCGAAAGAATACGAGCAGTACTTC. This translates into CASSNRKPQAKEYEQYF.

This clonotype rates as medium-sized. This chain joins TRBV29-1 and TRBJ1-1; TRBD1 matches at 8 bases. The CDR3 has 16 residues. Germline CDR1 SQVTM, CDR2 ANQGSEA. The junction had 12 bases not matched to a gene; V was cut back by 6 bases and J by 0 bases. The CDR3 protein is CSVSRAGGVMNTEAFF. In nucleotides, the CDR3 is TGCAGCGTCTCCCGGGCAGGGGGCGTCATGAACACTGAAGCTTTCTTT.

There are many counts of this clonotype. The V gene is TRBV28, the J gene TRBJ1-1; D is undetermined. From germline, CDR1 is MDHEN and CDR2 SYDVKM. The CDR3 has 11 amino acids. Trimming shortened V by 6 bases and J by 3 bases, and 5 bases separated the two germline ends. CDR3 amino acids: CASREHTEAFF. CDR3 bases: TGTGCCAGCAGGGAGCACACTGAAGCTTTCTTT.

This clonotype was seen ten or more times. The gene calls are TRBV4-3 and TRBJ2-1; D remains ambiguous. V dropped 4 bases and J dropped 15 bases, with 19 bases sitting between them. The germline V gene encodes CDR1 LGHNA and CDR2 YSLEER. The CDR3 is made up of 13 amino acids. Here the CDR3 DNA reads TGCGCCAGCAGCCGAGGACCGGGCGCCGACTGGTTCTTC. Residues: CASSRGPGADWFF.

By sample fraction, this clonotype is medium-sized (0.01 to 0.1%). Here the CDR3 reads CASSRRGGKWVEWQPQHF. The CDR3 coding sequence is TGTGCCAGCAGCCGCCGCGGCGGGAAATGGGTTGAGTGGCAGCCCCAGCATTTT. This sequence joins TRBV7-8 and TRBJ1-5; D not resolved. Germline CDR1 and CDR2: SGHVS and FQNEAQ. The ends were cut back, 5 bases at V and 7 bases at J, with 27 bases in the middle. This CDR3 contains 18 residues.

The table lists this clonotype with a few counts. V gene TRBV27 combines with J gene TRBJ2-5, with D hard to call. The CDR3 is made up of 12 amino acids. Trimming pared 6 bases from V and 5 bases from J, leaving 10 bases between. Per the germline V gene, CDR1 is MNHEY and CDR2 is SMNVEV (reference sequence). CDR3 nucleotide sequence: TGTGCCAGCAGCAAGATCGGGGAGACCCAGTACTTC. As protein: CASSKIGETQYF.

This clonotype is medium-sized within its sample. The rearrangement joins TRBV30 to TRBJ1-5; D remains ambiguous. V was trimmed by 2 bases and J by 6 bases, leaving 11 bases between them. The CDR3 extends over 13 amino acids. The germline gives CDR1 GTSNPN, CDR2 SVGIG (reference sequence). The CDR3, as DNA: TGTGCCTGGAGTCTACTTGATGGTCAGCCCCAGCATTTT. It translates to CAWSLLDGQPQHF.

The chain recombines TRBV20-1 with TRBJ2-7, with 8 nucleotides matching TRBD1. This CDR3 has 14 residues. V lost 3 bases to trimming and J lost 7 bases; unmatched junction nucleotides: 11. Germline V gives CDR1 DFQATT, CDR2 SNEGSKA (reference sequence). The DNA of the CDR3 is TGCAGTGCTAGTGTTCCAGGGGGCTTCGAGGAGCAGTACTTC. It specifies CSASVPGGFEEQYF.

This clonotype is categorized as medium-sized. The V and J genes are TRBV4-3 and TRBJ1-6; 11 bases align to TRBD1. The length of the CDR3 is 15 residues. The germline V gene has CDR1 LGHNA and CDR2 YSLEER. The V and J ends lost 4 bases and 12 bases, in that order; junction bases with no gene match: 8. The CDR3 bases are TGCGCCAGCAGCCTTCCGGGACAGGGGGGGTTACCCCTCCACTTT. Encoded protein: CASSLPGQGGLPLHF.

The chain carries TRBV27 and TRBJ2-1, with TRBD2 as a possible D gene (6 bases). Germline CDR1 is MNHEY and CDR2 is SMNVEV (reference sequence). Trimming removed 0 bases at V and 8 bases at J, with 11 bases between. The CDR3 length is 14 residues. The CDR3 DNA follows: TGTGCCAGCAGTTTATCACTAGCAATTGATGAGCAGTTCTTC. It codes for CASSLSLAIDEQFF.

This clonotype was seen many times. The CDR3 loop is CASSLEAGTAEPQHF. Written as DNA, the CDR3 is TGTGCCAGCAGCTTAGAGGCAGGGACAGCGGAGCCCCAGCATTTT. The chain employs TRBV7-9 and TRBJ1-5, with 7 positions matching TRBD1. This CDR3 is 15 amino acids long. V dropped 1 base and J dropped 8; count of bases not matched to a gene: 8. Per the germline V gene, CDR1 is SEHNR and CDR2 is FQNEAQ (reference sequence).

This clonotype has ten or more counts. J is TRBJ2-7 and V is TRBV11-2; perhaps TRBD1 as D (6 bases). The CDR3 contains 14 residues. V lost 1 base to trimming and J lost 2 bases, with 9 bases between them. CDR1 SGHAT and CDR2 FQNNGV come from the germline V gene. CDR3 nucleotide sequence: TGTGCCAGCAGCTTAGGACAGGCGACCTACGAGCAGTACTTC. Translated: CASSLGQATYEQYF.